This T cell receptor beta chain was sequenced during a study of cytomegalovirus exposure and HLA in healthy donors. Study outcomes and limitations: Within the data, a cluster of highly shared sequence variants was likely a sequencing artifact.

The germline V gene has CDR1 LNHDA and CDR2 SQIVND (reference sequence). The CDR3 totals 17 residues. V lost 3 bases and J lost 4; bases outside the gene matches: 10. With respect to this clone: What it binds is unknown.

PCR amplification relied on 60 Vbeta primers (plus 13 Jbeta primers). Measured with immunoSEQ multiplex PCR; TCRdb has only the in-frame clones, and not every one. Here the sample spans over 150,000 clones, 68% being singletons. This sequence originates from a man aged 45-65 years in good health and CMV-seronegative. V usage is TRBV19 and J usage is TRBJ2-1, with TRBD1 identical over 9 bases. Sequenced: PBMCs. The CDR3 is CASSIPPDRGGYNEQFF. CDR3 DNA sequence: TGTGCCAGTAGTATCCCCCCGGACAGGGGAGGTTACAATGAGCAGTTCTTC. Full variable domain (missing parts from reference TRBV19 and TRBJ2-1): DGGITQSPKYLFRKEGQNVTLSCEQNLNHDAMYWYRQDPGQGLRLIYYSQIVNDFQKGDIAEGYSVSREKKESFPLTVTSAQKNPTAFYLCASSIPPDRGGYNEQFFGPGTRLTVL.